This T cell receptor (beta chain) derives from a study of spatial heterogeneity in lung cancer. TCRdb re-called the 5' RACE reads with MiXCR, one entry per CDR3 protein. Of tens of thousands of distinct CDR3 sequences in the sample, roughly 6.7% were seen once. Time point given: sample taken at primary tumor resection. The donors, around 71 patients with untreated early-stage non-small cell lung cancer, provided the samples. Broader study findings: Coverage estimated for tumor T cells reached 6.5% to 8% for alpha chains and less than 15% for beta chains. For expanded intratumoral alpha and beta TCRs, counts tracked tumor mutation counts.

This clonotype was observed many times. Its antigen is undetermined. The sample here was lung tumor tissue, taken at surgery. This receptor was obtained from a male donor with early-stage non-small cell lung cancer.

CDR3: CASNQGPHNEQFF. The CDR3 DNA reads TGTGCCAGCAACCAGGGACCACACAATGAGCAGTTCTTC. The chain is built from TRBV6-5 and TRBJ2-1, with D possibly being TRBD1 or TRBD2 (5 bases each). Germline lookup yields CDR1 MNHEY and CDR2 SVGAGI. This CDR3 comprises 13 residues. With 7 bases removed from V and 5 bases from J, the gap between germline ends came to 12 bases.